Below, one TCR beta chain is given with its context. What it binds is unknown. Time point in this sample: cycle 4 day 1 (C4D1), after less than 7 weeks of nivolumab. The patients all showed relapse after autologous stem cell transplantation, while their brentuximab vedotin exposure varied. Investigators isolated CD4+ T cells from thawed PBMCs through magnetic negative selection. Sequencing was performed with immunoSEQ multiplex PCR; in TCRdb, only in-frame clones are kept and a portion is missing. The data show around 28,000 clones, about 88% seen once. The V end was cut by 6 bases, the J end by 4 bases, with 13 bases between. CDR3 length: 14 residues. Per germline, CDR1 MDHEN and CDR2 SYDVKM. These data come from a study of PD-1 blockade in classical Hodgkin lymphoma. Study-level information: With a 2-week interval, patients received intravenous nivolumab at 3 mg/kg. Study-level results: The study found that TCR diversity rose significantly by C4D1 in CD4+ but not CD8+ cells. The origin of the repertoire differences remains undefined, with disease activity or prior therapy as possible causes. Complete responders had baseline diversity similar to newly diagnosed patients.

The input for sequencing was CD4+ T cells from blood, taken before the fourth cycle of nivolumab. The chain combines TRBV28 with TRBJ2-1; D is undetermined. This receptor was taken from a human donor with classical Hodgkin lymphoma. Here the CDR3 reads CASSSLLDYNEQFF. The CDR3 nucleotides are TGTGCCAGCAGCTCACTCCTAGATTACAATGAGCAGTTCTTC.